The T cell receptor beta chain described here comes from a study of blood T cell repertoires in COVID-19. Study context: Whether acute or convalescent, the COVID-19 samples came from the United States, Italy and Spain.

Seattle's enrolled individuals joined amid active infection and were then monitored longitudinally. As processed by the authors: Reference gene primer amplification gave nucleated cell count estimates. The table came from immunoSEQ multiplex PCR; TCRdb's copy has only in-frame clones and leaves some out. That table gives V, J and clone size, and the DNA gave D and trimming. The sample shows some 200,000 clones, approximately 86% of them seen only once. This clone showed up just once. CDR1 MNHEY and CDR2 SVGAGI come from the germline V gene. The ends were cut back, 5 bases at V and 6 bases at J, with 20 bases in the middle. The length of the CDR3 is 15 residues.

V and J are TRBV6-5 and TRBJ2-7, with TRBD2 as a possible D gene (6 bases). Sequenced input: peripheral blood. This receptor was identified in a woman in her twenties or thirties with COVID-19, enrolled during active disease. CDR3 amino acids: CASSISGTDFAEQYF. The DNA for the CDR3 is TGTGCCAGCAGTATCTCCGGGACTGACTTCGCCGAGCAGTACTTC.